This T cell receptor beta chain was captured by sequencing in a study of glioma-infiltrating T cells after dendritic cell vaccination. Background on the study: Three intradermal dendritic cell vaccine injections were given every two weeks.

Method: immunoSEQ multiplex PCR; TCRdb's copy keeps in-frame clones and lacks some. The data show about 110,000 clones, 85% to 90% seen once. This CDR3 has 15 amino acids. Germline CDR1 is SGDLS and CDR2 is YYNGEE. Unmatched junction bases numbered 5, after V lost 4 bases and J lost 2 bases. Time point indicated: after dendritic cell vaccination, including at tumor progression/relapse. The chain carries TRBV9 and TRBJ2-1, with TRBD1 matching over 8 bases. This TCR was recovered from a human donor with glioblastoma. The sequencing used blood, collected after dendritic cell vaccination. The CDR3 is CASSPDRATYNEQFF. CDR3 nucleotide sequence: TGTGCCAGCAGCCCGGACAGGGCAACCTACAATGAGCAGTTCTTC. The full variable domain, its missing parts supplied by reference TRBV9 and TRBJ2-1, is DSGVTQTPKHLITATGQRVTLRCSPRSGDLSVYWYQQSLDQGLQFLIQYYNGEERAKGNILERFSAQQFPDLHSELNLSSLELGDSALYFCASSPDRATYNEQFFGPGTRLTVL.